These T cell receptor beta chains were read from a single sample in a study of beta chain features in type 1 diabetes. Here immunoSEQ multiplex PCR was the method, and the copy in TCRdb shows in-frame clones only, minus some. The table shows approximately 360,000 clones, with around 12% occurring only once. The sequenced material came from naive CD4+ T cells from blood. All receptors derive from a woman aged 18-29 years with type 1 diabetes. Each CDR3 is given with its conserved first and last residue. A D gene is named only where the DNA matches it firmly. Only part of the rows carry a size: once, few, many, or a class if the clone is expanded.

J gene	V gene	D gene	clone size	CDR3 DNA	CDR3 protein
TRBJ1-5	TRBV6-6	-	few	TGTGCCAGCAGTTACCAGGGAAGCAATCAGCCCCAGCATTTT	CASSYQGSNQPQHF
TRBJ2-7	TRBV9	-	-	TGTGCCAGCAGCGTAGGACTGAGCTCCTACGAGCAGTACTTC	CASSVGLSSYEQYF
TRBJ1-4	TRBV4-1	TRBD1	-	TGCGCCAGCAGCCAGCCGAGACAGGGGGTCGGAAAACTGTTTTTT	CASSQPRQGVGKLFF
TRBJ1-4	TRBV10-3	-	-	TGTGCCATCAGGGGACACAATTCAACTAATGAAAAACTGTTTTTT	CAIRGHNSTNEKLFF
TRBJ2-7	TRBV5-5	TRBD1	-	TGTGCCAGCAGCTTAGGGGGCCAAAGCTCCTACGAGCAGTACTTC	CASSLGGQSSYEQYF
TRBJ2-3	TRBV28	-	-	TGTGCCAGCAGCGGGAGAACAGATACGCAGTATTTT	CASSGRTDTQYF
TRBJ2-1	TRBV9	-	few	TGTGCCAGCAGTACGACAAGCTCCTACAATGAGCAGTTCTTC	CASSTTSSYNEQFF
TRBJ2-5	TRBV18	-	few	TGTGCCAGCTCACCTTCAGGCCAAGAGACCCAGTACTTC	CASSPSGQETQYF
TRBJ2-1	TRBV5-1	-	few	TGCGCCAGCAGCTTGGGCGACACTTTCTCCTACAATGAGCAGTTCTTC	CASSLGDTFSYNEQFF
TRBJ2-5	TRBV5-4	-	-	TGTGCCAGCAGCTTGGTAGCGAATCAAGAGACCCAGTACTTC	CASSLVANQETQYF
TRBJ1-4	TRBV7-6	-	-	TGTGCCAGCAGCTTAGCGTCACAGACTAATGAAAAACTGTTTTTT	CASSLASQTNEKLFF
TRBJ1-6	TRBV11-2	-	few	TGTGCCAGCAAATGGGCCAGTAATTCACCCCTCCACTTT	CASKWASNSPLHF
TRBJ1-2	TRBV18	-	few	TGTGCCAGCTCACCACTCGGGGATTATGGCTACACCTTC	CASSPLGDYGYTF
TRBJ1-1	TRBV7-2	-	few	TGTGCCAGCAGCTTAGGGGCAGCTGAAGCTTTCTTT	CASSLGAAEAFF
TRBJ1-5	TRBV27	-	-	TGTGCCAGCAGCCAGGGGCATAGCAATCAGCCCCAGCATTTT	CASSQGHSNQPQHF
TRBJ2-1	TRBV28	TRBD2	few	TGTGCCAGCCCACCCAGTCCCGGGACTAGCGGGAGTGACAATGAGCAGTTCTTC	CASPPSPGTSGSDNEQFF
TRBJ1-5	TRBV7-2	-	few	TGTGCCAGCAGCTTAGGGGACACCAATCAGCCCCAGCATTTT	CASSLGDTNQPQHF
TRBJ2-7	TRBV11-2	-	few	TGTGCCAGCAGCTTAGTTTTCAGGGACTACGAGCAGTACTTC	CASSLVFRDYEQYF
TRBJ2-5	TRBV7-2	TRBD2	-	TGTGCCAGCAGCCGCGGACTAGCGACGGAGACCCAGTACTTC	CASSRGLATETQYF
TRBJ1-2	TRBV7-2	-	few	TGTGCCAGCAGCTATACCCCCCAGGGGAACTATGGCTACACCTTC	CASSYTPQGNYGYTF
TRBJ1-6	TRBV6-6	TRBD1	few	TGTGCCAGCAGCACGGACAGGTTGAATTCACCCCTCCACTTT	CASSTDRLNSPLHF
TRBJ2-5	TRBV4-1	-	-	TGCGCCAGCAGCCAAGATCCATGGACAGAAGAGACCCAGTACTTC	CASSQDPWTEETQYF
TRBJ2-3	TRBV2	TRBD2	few	TGTGCCAGCAGTTCGCGGGAGCCAGATACGCAGTATTTT	CASSSREPDTQYF
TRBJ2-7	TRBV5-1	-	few	TGCGCCAGCAGCTTGTCAAAAGAGGCCGTTAGCTCCTACGAGCAGTACTTC	CASSLSKEAVSSYEQYF
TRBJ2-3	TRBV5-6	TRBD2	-	TGTGCCAGCAGCTTGGCCGGGCTAGCGGGAGAGGATACGCAGTATTTT	CASSLAGLAGEDTQYF
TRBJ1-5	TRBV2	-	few	TGTGCCAGCCGTGTAGGGGCTTTGAGCAATCAGCCCCAGCATTTT	CASRVGALSNQPQHF
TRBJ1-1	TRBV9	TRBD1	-	TGTGCCAGCAGCGTAGGGGTTGGCGGACAGGTGAGCACTGAAGCTTTCTTT	CASSVGVGGQVSTEAFF
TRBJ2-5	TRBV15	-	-	TGTGCCACCAGCAGAGGACAGAACCAAGAGACCCAGTACTTC	CATSRGQNQETQYF
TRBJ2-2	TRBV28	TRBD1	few	TGTGCCAGCCGGGACAGCCGCACCGGGGAGCTGTTTTTT	CASRDSRTGELFF
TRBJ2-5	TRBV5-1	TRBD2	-	TGCGCCAGCAGCGACGGGACTAGCGGGAGGACAGTGGAGACCCAGTACTTC	CASSDGTSGRTVETQYF
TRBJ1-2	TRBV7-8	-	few	TGTGCCAGCAGCTTCGACAGGCGGGATGGCTACACCTTC	CASSFDRRDGYTF
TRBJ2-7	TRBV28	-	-	TGTGCCAGCGGCGACAGCGCCTACGAGCAGTACTTC	CASGDSAYEQYF
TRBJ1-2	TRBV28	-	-	TGTGCCTGCGAGGGCCAGGGCTACACCTTC	CACEGQGYTF
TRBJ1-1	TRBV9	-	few	TGTGCCAGCAGCGTCTACCCAGGGGCGAACACTGAAGCTTTCTTT	CASSVYPGANTEAFF
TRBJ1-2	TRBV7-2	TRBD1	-	TGTGCCAGCAGCTTAGCGCTAAGGACAGGGGGTAGGGAACGTGGCTACACCTTC	CASSLALRTGGRERGYTF
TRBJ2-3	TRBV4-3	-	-	TGCGCCAGCAGCCACGAGGAAACAGATACGCAGTATTTT	CASSHEETDTQYF
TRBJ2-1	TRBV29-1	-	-	TGCAGCGTTTCCCGACAGGAATCAGATGAGCAGTTCTTC	CSVSRQESDEQFF
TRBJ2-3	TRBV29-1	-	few	TGCAGCGCCGGAATGGGAGCCACAGATACGCAGTATTTT	CSAGMGATDTQYF
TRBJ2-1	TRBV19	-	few	TGTGCCAGTAGACAAGGGACTGAATACAATGAGCAGTTCTTC	CASRQGTEYNEQFF
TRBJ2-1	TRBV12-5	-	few	TGTGCCACGGGACACCCATACAATGAGCAGTTCTTC	CATGHPYNEQFF
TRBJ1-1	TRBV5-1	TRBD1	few	TGCGCCAGCAGACGGCAATCAGGGGGAACTGAAGCTTTCTTT	CASRRQSGGTEAFF